Listed below are T cell receptor beta chains from one sample, sequenced in a study of cytomegalovirus exposure and HLA in healthy donors. The table came from immunoSEQ multiplex PCR; TCRdb's copy has only in-frame clones and leaves some out. The table includes about 49,000 clones, approximately 95% detected once. Sequences were obtained from PBMCs. The receptors come from a woman under 30 in good health and CMV-seropositive. The CDR3 runs from the conserved cysteine through the conserved F or W.

V	J	CDR3
TRBV7-3	TRBJ2-3	CASSSTSSADTQYF
TRBV19	TRBJ1-1	CASSFGQGRDTEAFF
TRBV7-9	TRBJ2-1	CAIADRGLVTTYNEQFF
TRBV5-1	TRBJ2-7	CASSLGQNPSTSYEQYF
TRBV21-1	TRBJ2-7	CASSFLAYEQYF
TRBV9	TRBJ1-5	CASSVAGVGQPQHF
TRBV5-6	TRBJ2-5	CASSLLPGGETQYF
TRBV4-1	TRBJ2-3	CASSPGLAGGTDTQYF
TRBV11-3	TRBJ2-3	CASSGSGRPDTQYF
TRBV5-6	TRBJ2-3	CASSLSGRVTDTQYF
TRBV10-3	TRBJ2-3	CAIKQGAQDTQYF
TRBV19	TRBJ1-4	CASSWTAEKLFF
TRBV10-3	TRBJ2-7	CAISGGTGQVGSYEQYF
TRBV5-1	TRBJ1-4	CASSGFTGGGPEKLFF
TRBV7-8	TRBJ2-3	CASSLQGATITDTQYF
TRBV7-9	TRBJ2-7	CASSWRTGTGGYEQYF
TRBV6-1	TRBJ2-7	CASSWTGNYEQYF
TRBV7-8	TRBJ2-7	CASSGAGRGRGFYEQYF
TRBV5-4	TRBJ1-5	CASSLGQGLGQPQHF
TRBV28	TRBJ2-7	CASSLPLSEQYF
TRBV28	TRBJ1-1	CASSIRDRKVAFF
TRBV29-1	TRBJ2-7	CSALGLVASYEQYF
TRBV19	TRBJ2-3	CASSIFQRDWTDTQYF
TRBV15	TRBJ2-3	CATSERDVSTDTQYF
TRBV6-6	TRBJ1-5	CASRFTGNQPQHF
TRBV29-1	TRBJ1-2	CSVEPRALGYGYTF
TRBV5-8	TRBJ2-1	CASSALAVNEQFF
TRBV15	TRBJ1-5	CATSRGLQGALGNQPQHF
TRBV19	TRBJ2-1	CASSISSGRPSSYNEQFF
TRBV9	TRBJ1-2	CASSPGTGLDYGYTF
TRBV4-3	TRBJ1-2	CASSQDLGDYGYTF
TRBV19	TRBJ1-2	CASIGGPPANYGYTF
TRBV19	TRBJ2-7	CASSTLSSWHEQYF
TRBV4-1	TRBJ2-1	CASSQARGTSYTYNEQFF
TRBV9	TRBJ2-7	CASRGRTSHEQYF